The 11 T cell receptor beta chains given below trace back to one sample, sequenced in a study of blood T cell repertoires in COVID-19. Here immunoSEQ multiplex PCR was the method, and the copy in TCRdb shows in-frame clones only, minus some. The sample holds 35,000 or so clones, 90% to 95% seen once. The material sequenced was peripheral blood. Every receptor here comes from a man aged 60 to 69 with active or convalescent COVID-19.

The gene calls are TRBV2 and TRBJ1-5, with D maybe TRBD1 (6 bases). The CDR3 consists of 16 residues. CDR1 SNHLY and CDR2 FYNNEI come from the germline V gene. Between the trimmed V and J ends, which lost 4 bases and 2 bases, there was a span of 15 bases. The CDR3 region has the DNA TGTGCCAGCAGTGGGGTAGGGGGAAGGGGCAATCAGCCCCAGCATTTT. It translates to CASSGVGGRGNQPQHF.

This clone was recorded once. This chain uses TRBV7-9 with TRBJ2-7; perhaps TRBD1 as D (7 bases). V lost 8 bases to trimming and J lost 5 bases, with 28 bases between them. The CDR3 runs 17 residues. CDR1 is SEHNR, CDR2 FQNEAQ, per germline (reference sequence). The CDR3, as DNA: TGTGCCAGCTCACCTACAAACGGGAGACAGGGTGCTCACGAGCAGTACTTC. Its translation: CASSPTNGRQGAHEQYF.

The chain joins TRBV10-3 to TRBJ2-1; TRBD2 aligns across 8 bases. Germline V gene sequence: CDR1 ENHRY, CDR2 SYGVKD. J gave up 2 bases and V 7 bases, and 4 bases lay outside the gene matches. This CDR3 comprises 14 residues. CDR3 DNA sequence: TGTGCCATCACCCGGGAGGGCCCCTACAATGAGCAGTTCTTC. Protein: CAITREGPYNEQFF.

The chain combines TRBV10-2 with TRBJ2-3; D is unclear. This CDR3 is built from 13 residues. The V gene's germline CDR1 is WSHSY and CDR2 SAAADI. Trimming removed 10 bases from V and 1 base from J, with 12 bases in between. For the CDR3, the DNA is TGCGCCACCACGGAGCGCGGCACAGATACGCAGTATTTT. Protein product: CATTERGTDTQYF.

The chain recombines TRBV7-6 with TRBJ2-7, with a weak D call TRBD1 (6 bases). Deletions cut 4 bases from V and 2 bases from J, with 15 bases between. From germline, CDR1 is SGHVS and CDR2 FNYEAQ. This CDR3 is 15 amino acids long. DNA of the CDR3: TGTGCCAGCAGCTCGGGGCAGGGGCCGGCCTACGAGCAGTACTTC. Protein: CASSSGQGPAYEQYF.

This CDR3 is CASSAFLTSGSTDTQYF. The DNA of the CDR3 is TGTGCCAGCAGCGCCTTCCTGACTAGCGGGAGCACAGATACGCAGTATTTT. This chain joins TRBV9 and TRBJ2-3, with TRBD2 matching 10 bases. CDR3 length: 17 residues. Germline lookup yields CDR1 SGDLS and CDR2 YYNGEE. J lost 0 bases, V lost 3 bases, and 7 bases had no gene match. The whole variable domain, remainder taken from reference TRBV9 and TRBJ2-3, is DSGVTQTPKHLITATGQRVTLRCSPRSGDLSVYWYQQSLDQGLQFLIQYYNGEERAKGNILERFSAQQFPDLHSELNLSSLELGDSALYFCASSAFLTSGSTDTQYFGPGTRLTVL.

A single count supports this clone. The rearrangement joins TRBV27 to TRBJ1-6, with D maybe TRBD1 (6 bases). This CDR3 has 15 residues. Germline CDR1 and CDR2: MNHEY and SMNVEV (reference sequence). Trimming shortened V by 3 bases and J by 8 bases, and 14 bases separated the two germline ends. DNA of the CDR3: TGTGCCAGCAGTTTTGGGGGGGGCGTTTATTCACCCCTCCACTTT. Its protein is CASSFGGGVYSPLHF.

This chain connects TRBV2 to TRBJ1-2; D call uncertain. Germline CDR1 and CDR2: SNHLY and FYNNEI. The length of the CDR3 is 9 residues. Trimming shortened V by 8 bases and J by 14 bases, and 12 bases separated the two germline ends. In nucleotides, the CDR3 is TGTGCCAGCGCACGCCCCGAGACCTTC. It translates to CASARPETF.

The V gene is TRBV9, the J gene TRBJ1-2; D remains unclear. The CDR3 is 15 amino acids. Germline values: CDR1 SGDLS, CDR2 YYNGEE. With 0 bases removed from V and 0 bases from J, the gap between germline ends came to 9 bases. DNA of the CDR3: TGTGCCAGCAGCGTAGGTGGAGGGTCTAACTATGGCTACACCTTC. Translated: CASSVGGGSNYGYTF.

The rearrangement joins TRBV5-4 to TRBJ2-1; TRBD2 matches at 12 bases. Germline trimming cut 2 bases from V and 15 bases from J; bases unmatched to any gene: 6. This CDR3 spans 13 amino acids. Germline V gene data show CDR1 as SGHNT and CDR2 as YYREEE (reference sequence). The CDR3 loop reads CASSFLAGGEWFF. The CDR3 region has the DNA TGTGCCAGCAGCTTTCTAGCGGGAGGGGAATGGTTCTTC.

CDR3 loop: CASSFEGNYGYTF. The CDR3 DNA follows: TGTGCCAGCAGCTTCGAGGGAAACTATGGCTACACCTTC. The chain employs TRBV11-2 and TRBJ1-2, with no clear D. Trimming took 3 bases from V and 2 from J, leaving 7 bases between them. Germline V lookup: CDR1 SGHAT, CDR2 FQNNGV. This CDR3 region has 13 residues.